This T cell receptor beta chain was obtained from a study of cytomegalovirus exposure and HLA in healthy donors. Turning to this clone: As yet, its antigen is unknown.

The PCR contained 60 Vbeta and 13 Jbeta primers. Libraries were prepared by immunoSEQ multiplex PCR; TCRdb keeps only in-frame clonotypes and omits some of them. Of around 150,000 clones in the sample, 60% to 80% are singletons; the top ten hold roughly 4.5%. Points from the study as a whole: Highest at DRB1 and lowest at HLA-C, TCR association rates differed among HLA loci in a later analysis. Sequencing likely produced, as an artifact, a cluster of highly shared sequence variants.

The CDR3 consists of 15 residues. CDR1 is SGHRS, CDR2 YFSETQ, per germline. Unmatched junction bases numbered 4, after V lost 0 bases and J lost 6 bases. Sequencing used PBMCs. The source of this sequence is a man aged 18 to 29 in good health and CMV-seropositive. This chain links TRBV5-1 with TRBJ2-1, with TRBD2 matching over 9 bases. The CDR3 DNA reads as TGCGCCAGCAGCTTGGCGGCTAGCGGGATCAATGAGCAGTTCTTC. It encodes CASSLAASGINEQFF.